This entry lists 2 T cell receptor beta chains sequenced from one sample in a study of blood T cell repertoires in COVID-19. The repertoire was sequenced with immunoSEQ multiplex PCR; TCRdb's copy has only in-frame clones and lacks some. This sample carries fewer than 250,000 clones, 85% to 90% of them seen once, and the ten largest clones take approximately 3%. Input material: peripheral blood. The receptor set was obtained from a man in his sixties with acute or convalescent COVID-19.

The chain joins TRBV6-2 or TRBV6-3 to TRBJ1-1, with D possibly being TRBD1 (5 bases). The CDR3 loop spans 15 amino acids. Germline V gene sequence: CDR1 MNHEY, CDR2 SVGEGT. V was trimmed by 2 bases and J by 1 base, leaving 11 bases between them. CDR3 loop: CASSYRGGANTEAFF. DNA for the CDR3: TGTGCCAGCAGTTACCGCGGAGGGGCGAACACTGAAGCTTTCTTT.

The V and J genes are TRBV7-9 and TRBJ2-7; 7 bases match TRBD2. This CDR3 spans 13 amino acids. J gave up 4 bases and V 1 base, and 1 base lay outside the gene matches. Germline loops: CDR1 SEHNR, CDR2 FQNEAQ (reference sequence). Written as DNA, the CDR3 is TGTGCCAGCAGCTTAGACGGGGGGTACGAGCAGTACTTC. Amino acid sequence: CASSLDGGYEQYF.